This TCR beta chain was profiled in a study of cytomegalovirus exposure and HLA in healthy donors. Only in-frame clones appear in the TCRdb table, and some are missing; sequencing was by immunoSEQ multiplex PCR. The sample lists under 200,000 clones; around 92% were seen once. Germline V CDR1 and CDR2: MNHNS, SASEGT. V shed 6 bases, J shed 2 bases, and the junction held 9 bases outside the gene matches. The CDR3 extends over 15 amino acids. The sample was PBMCs. This clonotype originated in a woman between 18 and 29 years old in good health and CMV-seropositive. The chain is built from TRBV6-1 and TRBJ2-7; 8 bases align to TRBD2. The DNA for the CDR3 is TGTGCCAGCAGAACCGGAGCGGGAGCGACCTACGAGCAGTACTTC. Amino acid sequence: CASRTGAGATYEQYF.